These 25 T cell receptor beta chains were sequenced from one sample in a study of spatial heterogeneity in lung cancer. Regarding time point: sample taken at primary tumor resection. Extraction of whole RNA from tumor, nontumor lung or frozen PBMC preceded unsorted sequencing. TCRdb called the 5' RACE reads again in MiXCR, with one record for every CDR3 protein. This repertoire shows 55,000 to 75,000 distinct CDR3 sequences, around 8.4% found once; its top ten account for roughly 15%. Sequenced here: PBMCs, sampled at surgery. The receptors originated from a female donor with early-stage non-small cell lung cancer.

This clonotype was seen more than once but under ten times. The chain employs TRBV3-1 and TRBJ2-6; D gene uncertain. Germline-derived CDR1 and CDR2 are LGHDT and YNNKEL (reference sequence). The V end was cut by 3 bases, the J end by 1 base, with 10 bases between. CDR3 size: 16 residues. The CDR3 DNA reads as TGTGCCAGCAGCCAGGCCCTAGATTCTGGGGCCAACGTCCTGACTTTC. Its translation: CASSQALDSGANVLTF.

Concerning this clonotype: This clone may be a read error of a much larger clone one base away. The chain uses TRBV7-9 and TRBJ1-1, with D unclear. Germline CDR1 SEHNR, CDR2 FQNEAQ (reference sequence). This CDR3 contains 12 residues. The CDR3 spells CASSLASYEDFF. The DNA for the CDR3 is TGTGCCAGCAGCTTAGCAAGCTATGAAGATTTCTTT.

This clonotype has at least ten counts. The chain links TRBV5-1 to TRBJ2-5; 14 bases map to TRBD2. The CDR3 contains 17 residues. CDR1 and CDR2 (germline): SGHRS, YFSETQ. J gave up 5 bases and V 4 bases, and 10 bases lay outside the gene matches. CDR3 sequence (DNA): TGCGCCAGCAGCCCAAGACTAGCGGGGGGGCCTACGGAGACCCAGTACTTC. This sequence encodes CASSPRLAGGPTETQYF.

In its sample, this clonotype was seen many times. This chain joins TRBV19 and TRBJ2-2, with 8 nucleotides matching TRBD1. V shed 5 bases, J shed 1 base, and the junction held 3 bases outside the gene matches. The CDR3 sequence is 15 residues long. From germline, CDR1 is LNHDA and CDR2 SQIVND (reference sequence). CDR3 region: CASSSGQGNTGELFF. The CDR3 DNA sequence: TGTGCCAGTAGTTCCGGACAGGGGAACACCGGGGAGCTGTTTTTT.

This chain connects TRBV5-1 to TRBJ2-1, with TRBD2 identical over 7 bases. Unmatched junction bases numbered 8, after V lost 3 bases and J lost 5 bases. CDR3 length: 15 amino acids. The germline V gene has CDR1 SGHRS and CDR2 YFSETQ. The CDR3: CASSWISGPNNEQFF. CDR3 sequence (DNA): TGCGCCAGCAGCTGGATTAGCGGGCCGAACAATGAGCAGTTCTTC.

This clonotype was picked up many times. The J gene is TRBJ2-2, the V gene TRBV12-3 or TRBV12-4; tentatively, D is TRBD2 (5 bases). The CDR3 has 15 amino acids. V lost 4 bases and J 4 bases, leaving 13 bases between the germline ends. The CDR3 spells CASSYEGKGTGELFF. The DNA for the CDR3 is TGTGCCAGCAGTTATGAGGGAAAGGGCACCGGGGAGCTGTTTTTT.

There are many counts of this clonotype. The chain carries TRBV5-1 and TRBJ1-1; 7 positions match TRBD1. After removal of 2 bases from V and 0 bases from J, the junction contained 1 base not matched to a gene. Germline CDR1 is SGHRS and CDR2 is YFSETQ. This CDR3 is 14 amino acids long. In DNA form, the CDR3 reads TGCGCCAGCAGCTTAGGGGGCATGAACACTGAAGCTTTCTTT. Translated, it gives CASSLGGMNTEAFF.

This clonotype has a count of ten or more. The rearrangement joins TRBV5-1 to TRBJ2-1; perhaps TRBD2 as D (5 bases). V lost 3 bases to trimming and J lost 5 bases, with 9 bases between them. Germline loops: CDR1 SGHRS, CDR2 YFSETQ. The CDR3 has 13 amino acids. The CDR3 DNA reads as TGCGCCAGCAGCTGGACCGGGGACAATGAGCAGTTCTTC. Protein product: CASSWTGDNEQFF.

This clonotype was counted a few times. The chain recombines TRBV11-2 with TRBJ2-3, with 9 bases aligning to TRBD2. The junction had 10 bases not matched to a gene; V was cut back by 7 bases and J by 5 bases. Germline-derived CDR1 and CDR2 are SGHAT and FQNNGV. The CDR3 is 15 residues long. The CDR3 is CASTAGRGGQDTQYF. Here the CDR3 DNA reads TGTGCCAGCACCGCGGGGCGGGGGGGCCAAGATACGCAGTATTTT.

In its sample, this clonotype was seen a few times. The V gene is TRBV4-1, the J gene TRBJ2-1, with D possibly TRBD2 on 5 matching bases. V shed 1 base and J shed 4 bases, with 5 bases lying between them. Germline V CDR1 and CDR2: MGHRA, YSYEKL. The length of the CDR3 is 13 residues. This CDR3 is CASSQGGYNEQFF. For the CDR3, the DNA is TGCGCCAGCAGCCAAGGCGGGTACAATGAGCAGTTCTTC.

This clonotype has ten or more counts. V and J are TRBV12-3 or TRBV12-4 and TRBJ1-2; D possibly corresponds to TRBD1 (6 bases). Trimming took off 7 bases at V and 4 bases at J, with 13 bases between the two ends. CDR3 length equals 13 residues. CDR3 residues: CASTLRGSYGYTF. Written as DNA, the CDR3 is TGTGCCAGCACCCTCAGGGGTTCCTATGGCTACACCTTC.

This clonotype turned up a few times. The CDR3 nucleotides read TGTGCCACCACGATCGGAACTAGCGCGACAGATACGCAGTATTTT. The encoded protein is CATTIGTSATDTQYF. V and J are TRBV7-9 and TRBJ2-3, with 7 nucleotides matching TRBD2. V shed 10 bases, J shed 3 bases, and the junction held 13 bases outside the gene matches. Germline V gene sequence: CDR1 SEHNR, CDR2 FQNEAQ (reference sequence). CDR3 length equals 15 residues.

This rearrangement joins TRBV6-5 to TRBJ1-1; D not resolved. V was trimmed by 2 bases and J by 8 bases, leaving 12 bases between them. CDR1 is MNHEY and CDR2 is SVGAGI in the germline V gene. The CDR3 loop spans 13 amino acids. The chain's CDR3 is CASSYVTDGEAFF. The CDR3 nucleotides are TGTGCCAGCAGTTACGTTACTGACGGGGAAGCTTTCTTT.

This clonotype was recorded many times. V and J are TRBV19 and TRBJ2-3; perhaps D is TRBD1 or TRBD2 (6 bases each). V lost 3 bases and J lost 0, with 13 bases in between. The length of the CDR3 is 16 residues. Germline lookup yields CDR1 LNHDA and CDR2 SQIVND (reference sequence). CDR3 sequence: CASSMRRDTSTDTQYF. CDR3 in DNA: TGTGCCAGTAGTATGAGGCGGGACACCAGCACAGATACGCAGTATTTT.

The V and J genes are TRBV20-1 and TRBJ1-2, with a tentative D call TRBD1 (5 bases). V lost 2 bases and J lost 4, with 17 bases in between. The germline V gene has CDR1 DFQATT and CDR2 SNEGSKA (reference sequence). The CDR3 extends over 15 amino acids. In nucleotides, the CDR3 is TGCAGTGCTAGACCAATAGACGGGGCCGGCTATGGCTACACCTTC. Its translation is CSARPIDGAGYGYTF.

V gene TRBV12-3 or TRBV12-4 combines with J gene TRBJ1-5, with TRBD1 identical over 10 bases. This CDR3 is 18 amino acids long. Trimming took 5 bases from V and 0 from J; bases not matched to a gene: 10. For the CDR3, the DNA is TGTGCCAGCAGTGCGGGGACAGGGGCCCGGTATAGCAATCAGCCCCAGCATTTT. This sequence encodes CASSAGTGARYSNQPQHF.

This clonotype was found many times. This rearrangement joins TRBV6-4 to TRBJ2-3, with no clear D. CDR3 length: 15 residues. Trimming took off 8 bases at V and 0 bases at J, with 15 bases between the two ends. CDR1 is MRHNA, CDR2 SNTAGT, per germline. CDR3 amino acids: CASSILQPSTDTQYF. For the CDR3, the DNA is TGTGCCAGCTCCATCCTACAACCTAGCACAGATACGCAGTATTTT.

This chain connects TRBV14 to TRBJ2-1, with D possibly matching TRBD2 (6 bases). This CDR3 region has 19 residues. V dropped 4 bases and J dropped 4 bases, with 26 bases sitting between them. Germline CDR1 reads SGHDN; CDR2 reads FVKESK. CDR3 nucleotide sequence: TGTGCCAGCAGCCGGCGACGCCGGGAGCTCCTAGAGGGGTACAATGAGCAGTTCTTC. Translated: CASSRRRRELLEGYNEQFF.

This clonotype was seen repeatedly, ten times or more. V is TRBV3-1 and J is TRBJ1-3; D gene unclear. CDR1 and CDR2 from the germline V gene are LGHDT and YNNKEL (reference sequence). V lost 0 bases and J 9 bases, leaving 9 bases between the germline ends. CDR3 length: 13 residues. CDR3 sequence: CASSQERASTIYF. In DNA, the CDR3 is TGTGCCAGCAGCCAAGAGCGGGCAAGCACCATATATTTT.

This clonotype was detected a few times. This chain connects TRBV5-6 to TRBJ1-1, with 7 bases fitting TRBD1. J was trimmed by 0 bases and V by 4 bases; bases with no gene match: 12. Germline V gene lookup returns CDR1 SGHDT and CDR2 YYEEEE. The CDR3 length is 17 residues. The CDR3 region is CASSTGTVIKMNTEAFF. The DNA for the CDR3 is TGTGCCAGCAGCACCGGGACAGTCATAAAGATGAACACTGAAGCTTTCTTT.

This clonotype was recorded a few times. V is TRBV27 and J is TRBJ1-5; D unresolved. The CDR3 has 15 amino acids. Germline values: CDR1 MNHEY, CDR2 SMNVEV (reference sequence). Trimming removed 5 bases at V and 6 bases at J, with 17 bases between. CDR3 DNA: TGTGCCAGCAGTCCCCTTGTCGGGGTTGGTCAGCCCCAGCATTTT. As protein: CASSPLVGVGQPQHF.

This clonotype was found many times. The V gene is TRBV5-1, the J gene TRBJ1-6; perhaps TRBD1 as D (5 bases). Germline-derived CDR1 and CDR2 are SGHRS and YFSETQ. The length of the CDR3 is 15 residues. Trimming cost V 3 bases and J 9 bases, with 16 bases left between them. CDR3 in amino acids: CASSSRGDVGSPLHF. The DNA of the CDR3 is TGCGCCAGCAGCTCAAGGGGCGATGTGGGTTCACCCCTCCACTTT.

This clonotype was detected only a few times. The rearrangement uses TRBV28 and TRBJ1-5, with 12 bases identical to TRBD1. The V gene's germline CDR1 is MDHEN and CDR2 SYDVKM. The CDR3 consists of 15 residues. V lost 6 bases to trimming and J lost 10 bases; unmatched junction nucleotides: 10. The CDR3: CASRWDRGQVRPQHF. The CDR3 DNA reads TGTGCCAGCAGGTGGGACAGGGGGCAAGTAAGACCCCAGCATTTT.

Only a few counts were recorded for this clonotype. This sequence joins TRBV6-2 or TRBV6-3 and TRBJ2-5; weak D call: TRBD2 (5 bases). The CDR3 sequence is 11 residues long. Germline CDR1 is MNHEY and CDR2 is SVGEGT. Trimming cost V 5 bases and J 5 bases, with 6 bases left between them. The CDR3 region is CASSTGETQYF. CDR3 sequence (DNA): TGTGCCAGCAGTACGGGGGAGACCCAGTACTTC.

The chain carries TRBV7-2 and TRBJ2-5, with D unclear. Per the germline V gene, CDR1 is SGHTA and CDR2 is FQGNSA. Trimming pared 6 bases from V and 5 bases from J, leaving 13 bases between. The length of the CDR3 is 13 residues. Here the CDR3 reads CASSRNWVETQYF. CDR3 bases: TGTGCCAGCAGTCGCAATTGGGTGGAGACCCAGTACTTC.